This T cell receptor (beta chain) was identified during a study of cytomegalovirus exposure and HLA in healthy donors (TCRdb year 2017). For the study in its entirety: In an earlier analysis of roughly 590 of the donors, approximately 300 Gb of sequence data and some 100 million unique TCR beta sequences from roughly 190 million T cells were reported. Typing coverage varied by locus: roughly 629-630 donors for A, B, C, DRB1 and DQB1; roughly 560 for DQA1; more than 600 for DPA1; some 470 for DPB1. A separate validation cohort of over a hundred different subjects was used in addition to the approximately 700-subject first cohort. In an earlier analysis of over 550 of the donors, high-throughput TCR beta sequencing was used to judge whether each TCR beta V gene segment behaved as functional or pseudogenic. A later genetic analysis used genome-wide SNP genotypes for about 60% of the roughly 670 donors, treating that subset as a discovery cohort. The aim of the study was to test whether cataloging public T cell receptors could identify signatures of past pathogen exposure. A later analysis re-examined previously published TCR beta repertoires from around 670 donors and added high-resolution HLA genotyping to investigate patterns of TCR occurrence. HLA typing covered class I and class II loci at four-digit resolution. To predict cytomegalovirus infection status, the study combined high-throughput TCR immunosequencing, statistical association of individual TCRs with disease status, and machine learning. The study used immunosequencing to profile the T cell repertoires of hundreds of subjects and linked those repertoires to cytomegalovirus serostatus. Alongside the repertoire data, information on donor age, sex, ethnicity and CMV serostatus was compiled. Of the approximately 400 genotyped donors, roughly 80% fell in the genetic ancestry cluster associated with self-reported Caucasian donors. Among some 400 genotyped donors of the cohort, an average of about 220,000 unique TCR beta nucleotide sequences was sequenced per donor, of which approximately 19% were non-productive. Because of strong linkage in the cohort, five DR-DQ haplotypes were treated as single units for association and clustering. Every discovery cohort repertoire had been produced on one sequencing platform. An early release covering roughly 600 HLA-typed donors comprised about 310 gigabases of sequencing data and around 80 million unique TCR sequences. In the later analysis, no new phenotypic data were used to find candidate immune exposures; instead, reliance was placed on TCR beta sequences and their occurrence across donors. Summary of the overall study and its limitations: According to a later analysis, parvovirus B19, influenza, CMV and Epstein-Barr virus appeared linked to several top co-occurrence clusters. Some IMGT-functional V segments, including TRBV6-2 and TRBV6-3, could not be distinguished by the 87-base-pair reads and were therefore excluded. V-gene and J-gene trimming of TCR beta chains was associated with a missense DCLRE1C variant in a later genetic analysis, and the association was replicated in an independent cohort. Correlated functional status among segregating V segments might reflect linkage disequilibrium, but an unknown experimental factor could not be ruled out. A further reported finding was that TCR beta sequences accurately predicted the HLA-A and HLA-B alleles for most subjects in the first cohort. Specific HLA alleles were associated with 15,000 to 20,000 TCR beta sequences at a false discovery rate of 0.05 in a later analysis. Sequencing depth was assumed to be roughly uniform across donors in the presence/absence analyses, though that assumption may not hold. According to the authors, the approach could potentially be generalized to other disease states and immunological phenotypes. An earlier analysis of around 600 of the donors showed that most TCR beta V segments appeared in productive rearrangements either about 87% or about 30% of the time, which broadly matched IMGT annotations. Because counts were too low, seventeen rarely observed V segments, including chromosome 9 orphons, were left out of the earlier analysis of 500 to 650 of the donors. Because some donors lacked HLA typing at each locus, the association tests relied only on the typed subset. A later genetic analysis reported fewer N-insertions in productive TCRs among donors in an Asian-associated ancestry cluster than the roughly 720-donor mean. Most TCR sequences were seen in very few donors, while some public TCRs were found in many individuals. CMV serostatus was the only immune exposure information available for the cohort. In the study, some 160 TCR beta chains were listed as associated with cytomegalovirus. In this cohort, only TCR beta chains were sequenced, and detectable features were limited by the absence of alpha or paired-chain data. The classifier was reported to diagnose cytomegalovirus status with high specificity and sensitivity in both the original cohort and the validation cohort. In a later analysis, most CMV-associated TCR beta chains were found to appear HLA-restricted, with HLA associations seemingly driven largely by CMV exposure. Assigning TCR associations to individual alleles was difficult when HLA alleles, especially DR and DQ, strongly co-occurred. In a later analysis, the rate of TCR association differed among HLA loci, with DRB1 alleles having the most associated TCRs and HLA-C alleles having the fewest. In a later analysis, HLA-associated TCR beta chains showed more clonal expansion and lower generation probabilities than non-associated chains that were equally common. In vitro tests confirmed that three of the cytomegalovirus-associated TCR beta chains recognize cytomegalovirus antigens. A cluster of highly shared sequence variants was judged likely to represent a technical artifact of the sequencing pipeline.

Only a few counts were recorded for this clone. Its antigen is unknown. No quality values exist for individual bases; no much larger clone is one base distant. The cohort consisted of some 670 healthy bone marrow donors. At the time of sampling, every cohort member was nominally healthy, though immune exposures that went unrecorded were likely present. The donor tested CMV seronegative, placing the donor among the 352 seronegative members of the cohort. Every donor gave a peripheral blood sample, and the peripheral blood mononuclear cells from that sample were used for TCR beta sequencing. Genomic DNA was extracted from the blood cell samples with the Qiagen DNeasy Blood Extraction Kit. V loses 8 bases at its end and J loses 1 base; junction bases beyond the gene matches: 6. Inclusive of the bounding cysteine and phenylalanine, the CDR3 is 14 residues long. The read is trimmed to its CDR3 DNA, 42 bases read in frame from base 1. According to the germline V gene, CDR1 reads MDHEN and CDR2 reads SYDVKM.

Library preparation used the immunoSEQ multiplex PCR assay. A mixture of 60 forward primers for TCR Vbeta segments and 13 reverse primers for TCR Jbeta segments was used in the multiplex PCR. The CDR3 region of rearranged TCR beta genes was amplified from genomic DNA by a multiplex PCR assay. The amplified TCR beta libraries were sequenced on the Illumina HiSeq System as 87-base-pair reads. Per the authors' processing: Across the 670 or so repertoires, a later analysis counted tens of millions of unique TCR beta chains, 9 million to 14 million of which were shared by at least two donors. Raw reads were error-corrected and collapsed into unique sequences with a nearest-neighbor algorithm that merged closely related sequences to remove PCR and sequencing errors. To assign V, D and J gene segments, CDR3 sequences were aligned to IMGT reference sequences. For a sequence to be retained, a match of at least six nucleotides to both a V gene segment and a J gene segment was required. A rearrangement counted as productive if the CDR3 had no stop codons and remained in frame with V and J, and every other rearrangement counted as non-productive. Following IMGT convention, CDR3 was defined as the stretch from the second conserved V-encoded cysteine up to the conserved J-encoded phenylalanine. Sequences without an unambiguous match to a single V gene segment were excluded from the earlier analysis of over 500 of the donors. In an earlier analysis of a few hundred of the donors, V segments were called functional above 56.7% productive rearrangements and were called segregating when the between-donor standard deviation exceeded 5%. A statistical classification framework was developed to diagnose cytomegalovirus status using the catalog of TCR beta chain sequences. In a later analysis, TCR nucleotide sequences were compared against IMGT/GENE-DB human TR gene sequences so that V and J genes could be assigned. The TCRdist pipeline was used in a later analysis to assign CDR3 sequences and most-parsimonious VDJ recombination scenarios. In a later analysis, each TCR beta chain was defined by its CDR3 amino acid sequence together with its V-gene family, and reads without a unique V-gene family were excluded. A later analysis removed several hundred highly shared, low-generation-probability nucleotide sequences to deal with suspected cross-contamination and a sequencing artifact. In a later analysis, a clonal expansion index was calculated for each public chain from normalized within-repertoire ranks of inferred template counts. In a later analysis, generation probabilities were computed with a VDJ recombination model fitted to out-of-frame rearrangements, and the resulting probabilities were checked against IGoR. A later analysis scored TCR-TCR, TCR-HLA and TCR-CMV co-occurrence with hypergeometric tests, applying a repertoire-size bias correction to TCR pairs. A later analysis estimated false discovery rates by permuting HLA or CMV assignments 20 times. In a later analysis, co-occurring TCRs were grouped with DBSCAN, and TCRdist sequence similarity was added when clustering was performed within HLA-allele-positive subsets. Co-occurrence clustering excluded repertoires with fewer than 30,000 or more than 120,000 public chains, plus five with anomalous nucleotide sharing. TCRdb's version of the immuneACCESS table is confined to in-frame rearrangements and falls short of the full clone set. An unresolved V gene accounts for under half of the shortfall where checked; the remainder is of unknown origin. That table supplies the V and J calls and clone size; D and trimming were determined from the DNA. The sample data list about 150,000 clones, and roughly 83% of these were observed just once. The ten largest clones represent 0.38% of the sample.

This receptor was obtained from a boy aged 2 to 10 in good health and CMV-seronegative. Sequences were obtained from PBMCs. The chain employs TRBV28 and TRBJ2-3, and 7 bases in between align with TRBD1. The CDR3 protein sequence reads: CASEGDRGTDTQYF. The DNA is TGTGCCAGCGAAGGGGACAGAGGCACAGATACGCAGTATTTT.